This is a list of T cell receptor beta chains from one sample in a study of cytomegalovirus exposure and HLA in healthy donors. Assay used: immunoSEQ multiplex PCR; TCRdb lists only in-frame clones, some missing. The sample has more than 120,000 clones, around 86% seen once. Source material: PBMCs. Receptors originate from a man aged 18 to 35 in good health and CMV-seropositive. Each CDR3 is given with its conserved first and last residue. A D gene is named only where the DNA matches it firmly. Only part of the rows carry a size: once, few, many, or a class if the clone is expanded.

d_call clone_size j_call v_call cdr3_aa cdr3_nt
. . TRBJ1-1 TRBV30 CASWEGRDTEAFF TGTGCCTCTTGGGAGGGCCGGGACACTGAAGCTTTCTTT
TRBD2 once TRBJ2-3 TRBV27 CASSERGYTDTQYF TGTGCCAGCAGTGAGCGGGGGTACACAGATACGCAGTATTTT
. . TRBJ2-7 TRBV7-8 CASSLTEGSYEQYF TGTGCCAGCAGCTTAACCGAGGGTTCCTACGAGCAGTACTTC
. few TRBJ1-1 TRBV19 CASTTGYDTEAFF TGTGCCAGTACCACAGGGTATGACACTGAAGCTTTCTTT
. once TRBJ2-1 TRBV6-5 CASSYKLRGEQFF TGTGCCAGCAGTTACAAGCTCCGTGGTGAGCAGTTCTTC
. . TRBJ2-7 TRBV11-2 CASSLVEIYEQYF TGTGCCAGCAGCTTAGTGGAGATCTACGAGCAGTACTTC
. . TRBJ2-3 TRBV6-5 CATTGFRGDTQYF TGTGCCACAACGGGATTTAGAGGAGATACGCAGTATTTT
. . TRBJ2-7 TRBV7-8 CASSAGQIENVYGQYF TGTGCCAGCTCCGCAGGGCAGATAGAGAACGTTTACGGGCAGTACTTC
TRBD2 . TRBJ2-1 TRBV4-2 CASSQLTGSGSLGNEQFF TGTGCCAGCAGCCAGCTGACTGGTAGCGGGAGTCTGGGGAATGAGCAGTTCTTC
. . TRBJ2-7 TRBV11-3 CASSLTGNVYEQYF TGTGCCAGCAGCCTTACAGGGAACGTCTACGAGCAGTACTTC
TRBD2 . TRBJ2-5 TRBV2 CASRASSGGPETQYF TGTGCCAGCAGAGCTTCTAGCGGGGGCCCAGAGACCCAGTACTTC
. . TRBJ2-3 TRBV5-4 CASSLRLEARDTQYF TGTGCCAGCAGCTTGCGTTTAGAGGCCCGGGATACGCAGTATTTT
TRBD1 . TRBJ2-7 TRBV7-2 CASSLTGTGVGEQYF TGTGCCAGCAGCCTGACCGGGACAGGGGTCGGCGAGCAGTACTTC
TRBD2 . TRBJ2-3 TRBV4-2 CASSQETIAGGGVYF TGTGCCAGCAGCCAAGAAACTATAGCTGGGGGGGGAGTGTATTTT
TRBD1 . TRBJ1-5 TRBV7-9 CASSLSGGPLNNQPQHF TGTGCCAGCAGCCTATCAGGGGGCCCCTTAAACAATCAGCCCCAGCATTTT
TRBD1 . TRBJ1-5 TRBV7-8 CASSLRAGGAGNQPQHF TGTGCCAGCAGCTTAAGGGCAGGGGGCGCCGGCAATCAGCCCCAGCATTTT
TRBD1 . TRBJ1-2 TRBV15 CATSRDRGTDFGYTF TGTGCCACCAGCAGAGATCGTGGGACAGATTTTGGCTACACCTTC
TRBD1 . TRBJ1-6 TRBV2 CASSGQGQLSSSYNSPLHF TGTGCCAGCAGTGGACAGGGGCAGTTGAGTAGCTCCTATAATTCACCCCTCCACTTT
. . TRBJ1-2 TRBV28 CASISGADHGYTF TGTGCCAGCATCTCTGGGGCAGATCATGGCTACACCTTC
TRBD1 . TRBJ2-2 TRBV5-1 CASSLVPLPGQGRTGELFF TGCGCCAGCAGCTTGGTGCCCCTGCCGGGACAGGGGCGCACCGGGGAGCTGTTTTTT
TRBD2 . TRBJ2-7 TRBV6-6 CASSRILAGGNEQYF TGTGCCAGCAGCCGAATACTAGCGGGAGGGAACGAGCAGTACTTC
TRBD2 . TRBJ2-4 TRBV27 CASSIAGGPTLAKNIQYF TGTGCCAGCAGCATAGCGGGGGGGCCGACCCTAGCCAAAAACATTCAGTACTTC
TRBD1 . TRBJ1-1 TRBV6-1 CASSDFGQGRNTEAFF TGTGCCAGCAGTGATTTCGGACAGGGTAGGAACACTGAAGCTTTCTTT
. . TRBJ2-5 TRBV7-7 CASSNQDSKETQYF TGTGCTAGCAGCAATCAGGACAGTAAAGAGACCCAGTACTTC
. . TRBJ2-5 TRBV25-1 CASSVAQGRLETQYF TGTGCCAGCAGTGTGGCACAGGGTCGTTTAGAGACCCAGTACTTC
TRBD1 . TRBJ1-6 TRBV5-6 CASSAAGQGSSPLHF TGTGCCAGCAGCGCGGCGGGACAGGGGAGTTCACCCCTCCACTTT
. . TRBJ1-1 TRBV6-6 CASSGAGTEAFF TGTGCCAGCAGTGGCGCCGGGACTGAAGCTTTCTTT
. . TRBJ1-5 TRBV2 CASSLQGFRPQHF TGTGCCAGCAGTCTACAGGGATTCCGGCCCCAGCATTTT
. . TRBJ2-2 TRBV15 CATSRGTVSGELFF TGTGCCACCAGCAGAGGGACTGTTTCCGGGGAGCTGTTTTTT
TRBD1 few TRBJ1-5 TRBV9 CASSPDRDRNQPQHF TGTGCCAGCAGCCCAGACCGGGACAGAAATCAGCCCCAGCATTTT
. once TRBJ2-7 TRBV2 CASTKGATPYEQYF TGTGCCAGCACTAAAGGGGCTACCCCCTACGAGCAGTACTTC
TRBD2 once TRBJ2-2 TRBV7-6 CASSPSGGPTGELFF TGTGCCAGCAGCCCTAGCGGGGGGCCCACCGGGGAGCTGTTTTTT
. . TRBJ1-1 TRBV5-4 CASSRRQNTEAFF TGTGCCAGCAGCCGCAGACAGAACACTGAAGCTTTCTTT
. . TRBJ2-7 TRBV9 CASSVQTTPYEQYF TGTGCCAGCAGCGTACAAACAACCCCCTACGAGCAGTACTTC
. . TRBJ2-1 TRBV4-1 CASSQDRDNEQFF TGCGCCAGCAGCCAAGATCGAGACAATGAGCAGTTCTTC
TRBD1 . TRBJ2-7 TRBV29-1 CSGGQGSEQYF TGCAGCGGGGGACAGGGCTCCGAGCAGTACTTC
. . TRBJ2-1 TRBV18 CASSPDKVQGRRGEQFF TGTGCCAGCTCACCAGATAAAGTACAGGGTCGAAGGGGTGAGCAGTTCTTC
TRBD1 once TRBJ2-3 TRBV29-1 CSVGPRDRGTDTQYF TGCAGCGTTGGTCCCCGGGACAGGGGCACCGATACGCAGTATTTT
. . TRBJ2-7 TRBV5-1 CASSLGGPEQYF TGCGCCAGCAGCTTGGGAGGGCCCGAGCAGTACTTC
. . TRBJ2-5 TRBV5-1 CASILGGHQETQYF TGCGCCAGCATACTCGGAGGGCACCAAGAGACCCAGTACTTC
TRBD1 once TRBJ2-1 TRBV6-6 CASSSRAGTVGNEQFF TGTGCCAGCAGCTCCCGCGCCGGGACAGTCGGCAATGAGCAGTTCTTC